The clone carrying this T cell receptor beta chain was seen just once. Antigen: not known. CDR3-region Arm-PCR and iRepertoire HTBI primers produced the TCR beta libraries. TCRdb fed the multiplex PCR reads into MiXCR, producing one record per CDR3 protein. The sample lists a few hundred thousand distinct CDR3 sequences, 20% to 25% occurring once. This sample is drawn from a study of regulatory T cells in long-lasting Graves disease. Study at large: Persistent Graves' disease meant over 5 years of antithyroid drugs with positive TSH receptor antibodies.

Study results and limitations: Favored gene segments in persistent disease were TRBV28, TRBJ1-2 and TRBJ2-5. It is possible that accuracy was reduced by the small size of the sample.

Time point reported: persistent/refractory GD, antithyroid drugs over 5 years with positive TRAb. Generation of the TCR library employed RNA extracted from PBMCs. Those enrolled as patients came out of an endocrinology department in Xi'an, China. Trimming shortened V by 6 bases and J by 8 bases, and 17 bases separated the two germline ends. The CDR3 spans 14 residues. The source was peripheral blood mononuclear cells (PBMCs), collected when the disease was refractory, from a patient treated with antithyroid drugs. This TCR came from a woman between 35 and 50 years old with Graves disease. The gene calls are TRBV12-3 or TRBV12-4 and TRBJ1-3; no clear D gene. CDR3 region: CASSRRYVRDTIYF. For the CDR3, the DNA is TGTGCCAGCAGCCGTCGATACGTTAGGGACACCATATATTTT.